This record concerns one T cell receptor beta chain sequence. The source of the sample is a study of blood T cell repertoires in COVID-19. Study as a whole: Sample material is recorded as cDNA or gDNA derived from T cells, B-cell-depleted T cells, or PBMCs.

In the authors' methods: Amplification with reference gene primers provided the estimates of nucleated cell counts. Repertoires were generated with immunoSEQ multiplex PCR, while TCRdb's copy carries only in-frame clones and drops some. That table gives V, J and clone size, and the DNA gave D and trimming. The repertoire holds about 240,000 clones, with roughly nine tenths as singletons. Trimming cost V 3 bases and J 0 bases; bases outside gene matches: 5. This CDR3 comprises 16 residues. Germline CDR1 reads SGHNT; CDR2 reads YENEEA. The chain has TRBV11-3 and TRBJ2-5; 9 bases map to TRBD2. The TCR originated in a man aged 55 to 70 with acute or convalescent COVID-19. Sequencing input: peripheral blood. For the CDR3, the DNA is TGTGCCAGCAGCTTGAAGCTAGCGGGGTACCAAGAGACCCAGTACTTC. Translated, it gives CASSLKLAGYQETQYF.